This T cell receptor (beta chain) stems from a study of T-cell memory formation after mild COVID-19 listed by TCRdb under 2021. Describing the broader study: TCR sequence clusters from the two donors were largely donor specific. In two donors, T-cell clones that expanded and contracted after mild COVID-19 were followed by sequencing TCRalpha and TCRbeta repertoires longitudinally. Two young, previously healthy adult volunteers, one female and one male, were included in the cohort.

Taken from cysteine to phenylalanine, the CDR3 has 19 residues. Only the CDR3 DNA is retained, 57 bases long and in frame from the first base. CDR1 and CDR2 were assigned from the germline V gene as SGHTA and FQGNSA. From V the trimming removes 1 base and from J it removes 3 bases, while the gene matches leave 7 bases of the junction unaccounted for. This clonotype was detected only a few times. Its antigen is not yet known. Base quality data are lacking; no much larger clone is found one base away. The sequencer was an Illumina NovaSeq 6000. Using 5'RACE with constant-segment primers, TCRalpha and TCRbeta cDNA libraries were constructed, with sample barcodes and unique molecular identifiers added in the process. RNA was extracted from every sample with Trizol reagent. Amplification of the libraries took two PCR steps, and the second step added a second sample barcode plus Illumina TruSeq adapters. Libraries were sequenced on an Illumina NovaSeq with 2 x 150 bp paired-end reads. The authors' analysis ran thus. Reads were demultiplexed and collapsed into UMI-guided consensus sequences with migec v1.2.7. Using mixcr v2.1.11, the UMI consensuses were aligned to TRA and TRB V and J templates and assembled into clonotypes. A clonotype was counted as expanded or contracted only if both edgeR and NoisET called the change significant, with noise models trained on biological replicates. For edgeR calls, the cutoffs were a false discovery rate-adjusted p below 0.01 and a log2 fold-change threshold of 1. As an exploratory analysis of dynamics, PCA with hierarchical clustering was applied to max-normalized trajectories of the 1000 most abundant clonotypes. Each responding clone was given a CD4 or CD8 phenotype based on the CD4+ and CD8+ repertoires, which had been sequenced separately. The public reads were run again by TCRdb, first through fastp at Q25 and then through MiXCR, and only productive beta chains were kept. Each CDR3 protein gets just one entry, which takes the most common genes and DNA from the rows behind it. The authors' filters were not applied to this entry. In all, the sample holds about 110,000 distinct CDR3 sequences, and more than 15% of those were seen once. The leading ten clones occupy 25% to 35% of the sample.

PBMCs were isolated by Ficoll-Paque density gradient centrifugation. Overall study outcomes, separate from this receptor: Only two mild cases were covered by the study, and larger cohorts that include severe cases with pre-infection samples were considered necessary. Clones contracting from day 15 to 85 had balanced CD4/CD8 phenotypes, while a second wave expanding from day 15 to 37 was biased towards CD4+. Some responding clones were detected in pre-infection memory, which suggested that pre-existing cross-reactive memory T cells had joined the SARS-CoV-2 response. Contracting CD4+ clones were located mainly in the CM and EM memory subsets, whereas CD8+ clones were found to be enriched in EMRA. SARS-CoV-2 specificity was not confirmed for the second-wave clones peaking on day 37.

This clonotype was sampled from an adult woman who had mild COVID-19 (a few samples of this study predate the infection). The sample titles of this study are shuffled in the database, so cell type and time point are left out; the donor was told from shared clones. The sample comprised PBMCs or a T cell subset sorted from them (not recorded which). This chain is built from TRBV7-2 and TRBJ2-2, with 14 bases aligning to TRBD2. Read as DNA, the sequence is TGTGCCAGCAGCTTAGGACTAGCGGGGGGGCCGAGTGACACCGGGGAGCTGTTTTTT. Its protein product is CASSLGLAGGPSDTGELFF.